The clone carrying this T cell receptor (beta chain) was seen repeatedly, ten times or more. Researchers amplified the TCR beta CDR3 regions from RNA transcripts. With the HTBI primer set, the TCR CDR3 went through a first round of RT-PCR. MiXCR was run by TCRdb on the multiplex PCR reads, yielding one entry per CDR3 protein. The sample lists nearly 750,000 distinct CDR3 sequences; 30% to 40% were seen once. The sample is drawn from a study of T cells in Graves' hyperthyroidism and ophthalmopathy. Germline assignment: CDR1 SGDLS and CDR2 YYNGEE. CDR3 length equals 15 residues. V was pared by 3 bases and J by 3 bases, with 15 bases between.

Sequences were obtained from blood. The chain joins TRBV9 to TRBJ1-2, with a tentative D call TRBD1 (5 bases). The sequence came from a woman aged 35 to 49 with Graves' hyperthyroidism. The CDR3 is CASSAARDGHYGYTF. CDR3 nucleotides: TGTGCCAGCAGCGCGGCCCGGGACGGCCACTATGGCTACACCTTC. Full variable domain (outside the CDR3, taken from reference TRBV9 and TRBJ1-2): DSGVTQTPKHLITATGQRVTLRCSPRSGDLSVYWYQQSLDQGLQFLIQYYNGEERAKGNILERFSAQQFPDLHSELNLSSLELGDSALYFCASSAARDGHYGYTFGSGTRLTVV.